This T cell receptor (beta chain) was obtained from a study of early T cells in non-severe SARS-CoV-2 infection. Turning to the study itself: Sequencing targeted bulk RNA from unsorted whole blood, leaving chains unpaired.

The CDR3 covers 15 residues. Germline CDR1 and CDR2: SGHDT and YYEEEE. Trimming stripped 0 bases from V and 1 base from J, with 10 bases between. TCRdb ran MiXCR on the 5' RACE reads and lists one entry per CDR3 protein. In the table there are about 100,000 distinct CDR3 sequences, under 15% of which are singletons. The source material was whole blood. This chain joins TRBV5-6 and TRBJ1-1; D is unresolved. This TCR derives from an adult who was a healthcare worker with PCR-confirmed SARS-CoV-2 infection or an uninfected control (not recorded which). The DNA for the CDR3 is TGTGCCAGCAGCTTGGAGCCCAAAGGGAACACTGAAGCTTTCTTT. Translating gives CASSLEPKGNTEAFF. The variable domain in full, with the rest retrieved from reference TRBV5-6 and TRBJ1-1, is DAGVTQSPTHLIKTRGQQVTLRCSPKSGHDTVSWYQQALGQGPQFIFQYYEEEERQRGNFPDRFSGHQFPNYSSELNVNALLLGDSALYLCASSLEPKGNTEAFFGQGTRLTVV.